This TCR beta chain was documented in a study of CD8+CD57+ T cells in acquired aplastic anemia (dated by TCRdb to about 2018). General notes on the study: A mean of approximately 2.9 ug of DNA, ranging from roughly 0.17 to 30 ug, was extracted from sorted CD4+ and CD8+ cells. An average of approximately 10 million reads for CD4+ cells and approximately 12 million reads for CD8+ cells was obtained from healthy donor samples.

Turning to this clonotype: Its antigen is unknown. No quality values exist for individual bases; no much larger clone is one base distant.

Genomic DNA was used as template for profiling of TCR beta VDJ combinations and CDR3 sequences. An Illumina HiSeq 2000 was used for TCR repertoire sequencing. The paper's data handling went like this. TRBV/TRBJ rearrangement plots, CDR3 size and DJ length profiles, and Simpson's diversity index were used to evaluate the repertoires. The most abundant DNA sequence in the deep sequencing data was defined as the immunodominant clone. CDR3 amino acid sequences were screened for sharing across subjects and compared with published repertoires and the VDJdb database. TCRdb reprocessed the public reads (quality trimming at Q25 with fastp, clone calling with MiXCR) and kept in-frame beta chains. Each CDR3 protein appears once, grouped with its most common genes and DNA. Clone size and V and J calls follow TCRdb, not the original study. Across this sample there are fewer than 200,000 distinct CDR3 sequences, with 55% to 80% seen only once. The ten largest clonotypes hold 45% to 55% of the sample.

For this chain, trimming is 3 bases at the V end and 6 bases at the J end, and the number of junction bases without a gene match is 4. From the cysteine through the phenylalanine, the CDR3 covers 14 amino acids. Of the read, only the CDR3 DNA is kept; its 42 bases are in frame from base 1. CDR1 and CDR2 are drawn from the germline V gene: SGHDT, YYEEEE. What the study reported, not specific to this receptor: Although roughly 29 CD8+ CDR3 sequences were shared by patients and controls, these sequences appeared highly expressed in patients and within the immunodominant clones of patients. Patients and healthy controls showed no significant difference in CD8+ Simpson's diversity (P=0.060).

The study deep-sequenced TCR repertoires of sorted CD4+ and CD8+ blood T cells from severe aplastic anemia patients and healthy subjects. Ficoll-Paque density gradient centrifugation was used to isolate peripheral blood mononuclear cells. Before DNA extraction, CD4+ and CD8+ T cells were sorted with FACS or magnetic beads. Sequencing used sorted CD4+, CD8+, or CD8+CD57+ T cells (not recorded which) from PBMCs. The sequence came from a human donor in good health. The chain is assembled from TRBV5-6 and TRBJ2-7; TRBD1 agrees with 12 junctional bases. The base sequence is TGTGCCAGCAGCTGGGGGACAGGGGGCTCCGAGCAGTACTTC. Its protein reads: CASSWGTGGSEQYF.